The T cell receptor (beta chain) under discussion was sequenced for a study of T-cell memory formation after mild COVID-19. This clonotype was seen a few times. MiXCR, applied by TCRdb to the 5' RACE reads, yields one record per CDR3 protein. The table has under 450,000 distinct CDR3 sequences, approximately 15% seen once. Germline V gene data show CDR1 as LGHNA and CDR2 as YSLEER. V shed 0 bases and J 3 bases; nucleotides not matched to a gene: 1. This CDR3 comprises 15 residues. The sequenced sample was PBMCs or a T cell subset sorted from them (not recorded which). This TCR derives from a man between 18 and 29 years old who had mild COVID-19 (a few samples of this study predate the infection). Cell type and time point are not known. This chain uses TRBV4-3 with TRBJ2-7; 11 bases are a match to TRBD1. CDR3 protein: CASSQEGTGGYEQYF. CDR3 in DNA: TGCGCCAGCAGCCAAGAGGGGACAGGGGGCTACGAGCAGTACTTC.